The 8 T cell receptor beta chains below were found in one sample sequenced in a study of cytomegalovirus exposure and HLA in healthy donors. Researchers ran the PCR with 60 Vbeta and 13 Jbeta primers. The table came from immunoSEQ multiplex PCR; TCRdb's copy has only in-frame clones and leaves some out. The data hold 100,000 to 150,000 clones, with roughly 76% observed a single time. Sequencing was performed on PBMCs. Receptors originate from a woman between 45 and 65 years old in good health and CMV-seronegative.

V is TRBV19 and J is TRBJ1-1, with a weak D call TRBD1 (5 bases). CDR3 length: 14 amino acids. Germline V gene sequence: CDR1 LNHDA, CDR2 SQIVND (reference sequence). Trimming cost V 5 bases and J 0 bases, with 10 bases left between them. The CDR3, as DNA: TGTGCCAGTAGTGTTGGGGCGGTGAACACTGAAGCTTTCTTT. Its translation: CASSVGAVNTEAFF.

This clone was seen only a few times. The V call is TRBV19, the J call TRBJ1-4; no reliable D call. Trimming shortened V by 3 bases and J by 8 bases, and 16 bases separated the two germline ends. Germline lookup yields CDR1 LNHDA and CDR2 SQIVND (reference sequence). The CDR3 extends over 15 amino acids. The CDR3 DNA is TGTGCCAGTAGTATCTTTTTCCGGGATTCGGAAAAACTGTTTTTT. Protein product: CASSIFFRDSEKLFF.

This clone showed up just once. This rearrangement joins TRBV5-1 to TRBJ2-7; 9 bases are shared with TRBD2. The CDR3 spans 15 residues. J lost 3 bases, V lost 0 bases, and 4 bases had no gene match. Germline values: CDR1 SGHRS, CDR2 YFSETQ. The chain's CDR3 is CASSLAASGIYEQYF. DNA of the CDR3: TGCGCCAGCAGCTTGGCGGCTAGCGGGATCTACGAGCAGTACTTC.

The chain recombines TRBV7-2 with TRBJ1-6; D perhaps matches TRBD1 (6 bases). With 0 bases removed from V and 7 bases from J, the gap between germline ends came to 13 bases. Germline lookup yields CDR1 SGHTA and CDR2 FQGNSA. The CDR3 is 16 residues long. CDR3 DNA: TGTGCCAGCAGCTTAGCCACTACAGGGATCAATTCACCCCTCCACTTT. Its protein is CASSLATTGINSPLHF.

The chain links TRBV7-2 to TRBJ1-5, with D unclear. The V end lost 2 bases, the J end lost 4 bases, and 18 bases lay between the germline ends. Germline lookup yields CDR1 SGHTA and CDR2 FQGNSA. The CDR3 extends over 17 amino acids. CDR3 coding DNA: TGTGCCAGCAGCTTAATCCCCTCCGGCGGTGGTAATCAGCCCCAGCATTTT. It encodes CASSLIPSGGGNQPQHF.

About this clone: Other nucleotide sequences from this sample produce the same CDR3. The V call is TRBV9, the J call TRBJ1-2, with D possibly TRBD1 on 6 matching bases. The CDR3 has 15 amino acids. V was pared by 2 bases and J by 4 bases, with 15 bases between. Germline values: CDR1 SGDLS, CDR2 YYNGEE. CDR3 in DNA: TGTGCCAGCAGCGTGGGTGGGGGCGCCGGCTATGGCTACACCTTC. Translating it yields CASSVGGGAGYGYTF.

V and J are TRBV28 and TRBJ1-2; 8 nucleotides align to TRBD1. The CDR3 length is 14 residues. Germline values: CDR1 MDHEN, CDR2 SYDVKM. Trimming at V came to 5 bases and at J to 7 bases, leaving 9 bases not matched to a gene. DNA of the CDR3: TGTGCCAGCAGTCTACAGGGGGTCATCGGTGGCTACACCTTC. Residues: CASSLQGVIGGYTF.

V and J are TRBV2 and TRBJ2-7; the D is unclear. The CDR3 is 16 residues long. Per germline, CDR1 SNHLY and CDR2 FYNNEI. V lost 1 base, J lost 0 bases, and 13 bases lay in between. CDR3 sequence (DNA): TGTGCCAGCAGTGAAGTCAGCTTAGCCAGCTCCTACGAGCAGTACTTC. This sequence encodes CASSEVSLASSYEQYF.